Listed below are T cell receptor beta chains from one sample, sequenced in a study of beta chain features in type 1 diabetes. Here immunoSEQ multiplex PCR was the method, and the copy in TCRdb shows in-frame clones only, minus some. The sample holds approximately 730,000 clones, roughly 13% seen once. Specimen: naive CD4+ T cells from blood. The source of these receptors is a man aged 18 to 30 with type 1 diabetes. Both conserved end residues are part of each CDR3. D genes are given only for firm matches. The size entry is marked missing in some rows and otherwise reads once, few, many or a size class.

clone_size j_call v_call d_call cdr3_nt cdr3_aa
few TRBJ2-2 TRBV2 . TGTGCCAGCACTACATCCTTCACCGGGGAGCTGTTTTTT CASTTSFTGELFF
. TRBJ2-7 TRBV2 TRBD1 TGTGCCAGCATCAGAGGGACAGGGGGGAACGAGCAGTACTTC CASIRGTGGNEQYF
few TRBJ2-1 TRBV6-5 . TGTGCCAGCAGTTACGAGACAGGTCTTTACAATGAGCAGTTCTTC CASSYETGLYNEQFF
. TRBJ2-2 TRBV7-2 TRBD2 TGTGCCAGCAGCTTAGCTCCTAGCGGGAACACCGGGGAGCTGTTTTTT CASSLAPSGNTGELFF
few TRBJ2-7 TRBV9 . TGTGCCAGCAGCGAGGGATATGGCTACGAGCAGTACTTC CASSEGYGYEQYF
few TRBJ2-3 TRBV6-5 . TGTGCCAGCAGCCAGGGGGATACGCAGTATTTT CASSQGDTQYF
. TRBJ2-5 TRBV6-6 . TGTGCCAGCAGTGGAAAGGACGGTGTCCAAGAGACCCAGTACTTC CASSGKDGVQETQYF
. TRBJ1-1 TRBV29-1 TRBD1 TGCAGCGTTGAATGGGACAGGAGCACTGAAGCTTTCTTT CSVEWDRSTEAFF
. TRBJ2-7 TRBV5-1 . TGCGCCAGCAGCTTTGTGGGGCCTGGGGACGAGTACTTC CASSFVGPGDEYF
. TRBJ1-5 TRBV7-8 . TGTGCCAGCAGCTCGTTGGGGGTCCGAGATCAGCCCCAGCATTTT CASSSLGVRDQPQHF
. TRBJ1-1 TRBV7-9 . TGTGCCAGCAGCCCTGAGGGCACTGAAGCTTTCTTT CASSPEGTEAFF
few TRBJ2-5 TRBV7-3 . TGTGCCAGCAGCACGGGACCTCAAGAGACCCAGTACTTC CASSTGPQETQYF
. TRBJ2-1 TRBV19 . TGTGCCAGTAGTACCCTCTACAATGAGCAGTTCTTC CASSTLYNEQFF
few TRBJ2-7 TRBV28 . TGTGCCAGCAGTTCGGTGGCCTACGAGCAGTACTTC CASSSVAYEQYF
. TRBJ1-4 TRBV30 . TGTGCCTGGAGTGTAAACGGGGAAAAACTGTTTTTT CAWSVNGEKLFF
few TRBJ1-2 TRBV30 TRBD1 TGTGCCTGGGACAGGGGGACTCTATACACCTTC CAWDRGTLYTF
. TRBJ2-7 TRBV6-5 TRBD1 TGTGCCAGCAGTTACTCAGGGACAGGACCTACCTACGAGCAGTACTTC CASSYSGTGPTYEQYF
few TRBJ2-7 TRBV11-2 TRBD2 TGTGCCAGCAGCTTACGGCTAGCGGGGGACTACGAGCAGTACTTC CASSLRLAGDYEQYF
few TRBJ2-7 TRBV7-2 TRBD2 TGTGCCAGCAGCTCCCTACTAGCGGGGGGCTCCTACGAGCAGTACTTC CASSSLLAGGSYEQYF
few TRBJ2-3 TRBV28 . TGTGCCAGCAGTCAAGGGGGTAGCTCAGATACGCAGTATTTT CASSQGGSSDTQYF
. TRBJ2-7 TRBV14 . TGTGCCAGCAGCCTTAGTGCGGGGACTCCATCCAGCGAGCAGTACTTC CASSLSAGTPSSEQYF
few TRBJ1-4 TRBV29-1 TRBD1 TGCAGCGCCACGGGACAGTTAAATGAAAAACTGTTTTTT CSATGQLNEKLFF
. TRBJ1-2 TRBV5-1 TRBD1 TGCGCCAGCAGCCGCGGACAGGGAGGAGGCTACACCTTC CASSRGQGGGYTF
. TRBJ2-2 TRBV16 . TGTGCCAGCAGCCAATTCGGCCAAAACACCGGGGAGCTGTTTTTT CASSQFGQNTGELFF
. TRBJ2-7 TRBV29-1 . TGCAGCGTTGGTCGTGAGGACGAGCAGTACTTC CSVGREDEQYF
. TRBJ1-2 TRBV6-1 . TGTGCCAGCAGGGAATCCCAGGGGTTGAAGGGGATTAACTATGGCTACACCTTC CASRESQGLKGINYGYTF
few TRBJ2-1 TRBV5-1 . TGCGCCAGCAGCGGGGGAGGATACAATGAGCAGTTCTTC CASSGGGYNEQFF
. TRBJ2-1 TRBV12-5 TRBD2 TGTGCTAGTGGCCGTCAACTAGCGGGATACAATGAGCAGTTCTTC CASGRQLAGYNEQFF
. TRBJ2-1 TRBV5-1 . TGCGCCAGCAGCTACCTCGACTGGTACAATGAGCAGTTCTTC CASSYLDWYNEQFF
. TRBJ2-5 TRBV5-4 . TGTGCCAGCAGCCCACAAGACGGCGGCCAAGAGACCCAGTACTTC CASSPQDGGQETQYF
. TRBJ1-6 TRBV30 . TGTGCAGTGTCACCCCTCCACTTT CAVSPLHF
few TRBJ1-2 TRBV30 . TGTGCCTGGAGTCCTGGCCAGTATGGCTACACCTTC CAWSPGQYGYTF
. TRBJ2-1 TRBV19 . TGTGCCGTTATAACTGGGGCAGGACAACGCTCGGAGCAGTTCTTC CAVITGAGQRSEQFF
. TRBJ1-4 TRBV4-1 . TGCGCCAGCAGCGCAACACCGACGGATTATGAAAAACTGTTTTTT CASSATPTDYEKLFF
. TRBJ2-2 TRBV18 . TGTGCCAGCTCACCGGCGCAGGGGCTAAACACCGGGGAGCTGTTTTTT CASSPAQGLNTGELFF
few TRBJ1-3 TRBV4-1 . TGCGCCAGCGAAGGGCCCTGGAACACCATATATTTT CASEGPWNTIYF
few TRBJ2-7 TRBV7-9 . TGTGCCAGCAGCCCGGCCTACGAGCAGTACTTC CASSPAYEQYF
few TRBJ2-3 TRBV9 . TGTGCCAGCAGCGGGACAGAACTTCAATATTTT CASSGTELQYF
. TRBJ1-1 TRBV9 . TGTGCCAGCAGCGAAGGGGGGGCGTCTGGAAACACTGAAGCTTTCTTT CASSEGGASGNTEAFF
. TRBJ1-2 TRBV30 . TGTGCCTGGAGTGTAGCTATTGGCTACACCTTC CAWSVAIGYTF
few TRBJ2-3 TRBV29-1 TRBD2 TGCAGCGTTGCCTATAGCGGGGGGAGCACAGATACGCAGTATTTT CSVAYSGGSTDTQYF
few TRBJ1-1 TRBV4-1 TRBD1 TGCGCCAGCAGCCAAGGACAGGGGGGGAACACTGAAGCTTTCTTT CASSQGQGGNTEAFF
. TRBJ1-5 TRBV29-1 . TGCAGCGTTAATCAAGGGAACAATCAGCCCCAGCATTTT CSVNQGNNQPQHF
. TRBJ1-5 TRBV6-1 . TGTGCCAGCAGTCCACCGGGGGGTCAGCCCCAGCATTTT CASSPPGGQPQHF
. TRBJ2-1 TRBV5-6 . TGTGCCAGCAGCAACCCGCCCGATGAGCAGTTCTTC CASSNPPDEQFF
. TRBJ2-5 TRBV4-1 TRBD2 TGCGCCAGCAGCCAAGGGGTCCCAACTAGCGGGGGGGCCGCTGAGACCCAGTACTTC CASSQGVPTSGGAAETQYF
few TRBJ2-7 TRBV19 TRBD1 TGTGCCAGTAGTACCTCCGGGACAGGCAACATCTACGAGCAGTACTTC CASSTSGTGNIYEQYF
few TRBJ2-1 TRBV5-1 . TGCGCCAGCAGCTTGGATCAGCCAGGCAATGAGCAGTTCTTC CASSLDQPGNEQFF
few TRBJ1-1 TRBV7-6 . TGTGCCAGCAGCTTTAGATCGTTGGGGGGGAACACTGAAGCTTTCTTT CASSFRSLGGNTEAFF
. TRBJ1-2 TRBV15 . TGTGCCACCAGCAGAAGGACAGAAGGCGGCTACACCTTC CATSRRTEGGYTF